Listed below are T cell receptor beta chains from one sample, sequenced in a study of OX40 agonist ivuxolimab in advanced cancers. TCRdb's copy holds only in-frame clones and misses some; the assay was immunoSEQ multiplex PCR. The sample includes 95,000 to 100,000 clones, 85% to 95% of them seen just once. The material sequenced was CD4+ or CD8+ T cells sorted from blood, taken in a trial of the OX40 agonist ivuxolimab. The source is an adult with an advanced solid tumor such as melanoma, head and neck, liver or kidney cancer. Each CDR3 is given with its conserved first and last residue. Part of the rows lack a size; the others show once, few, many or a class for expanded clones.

CASSPGQGGVQFF | NA | TRBV19
CASSSSGGQDSPLHF | NA | TRBV11-2
CAWIGGNTIYF | NA | TRBV30
CASSPSGPPGRWGYTF | once | TRBV28
CASSYFGRSLYEQFF | NA | TRBV6-6
CASSIDTGRDQPQHF | NA | TRBV19
CASRRGGDSGPQHF | NA | TRBV6-5
CASSPSAGGREKLFF | NA | TRBV7-2
CASSEDREYGYTF | once | TRBV14
CAYTKTGFGTDTQYF | once | TRBV30
CASSNWDSLPGYTF | NA | TRBV27
CAWSSGTGGYNEQFF | NA | TRBV30
CASRSRSRHTEAFF | NA | TRBV4-1
CASSFRGAYEQYF | NA | TRBV11-3
CAWSWEGGYTF | NA | TRBV30
CASRVRWGNQPQHF | NA | TRBV6-1
CASSEPRWGLKTQYF | NA | TRBV10-2
CASSPVEDQETQYF | NA | TRBV28
CASSVGLADLTDTQYF | NA | TRBV2
CASSLGENTIYF | NA | TRBV5-4
CASSRQEGGYTF | NA | TRBV2
CASSGDRTEGTGGYTF | NA | TRBV4-3
CASSLSSGRPGGYNEQFF | NA | TRBV28
CASSSNRPNEKLFF | NA | TRBV5-1
CASSVDPTQPQHF | few | TRBV9
CASSEYGRAANEQFF | NA | TRBV25-1
CAWNRQGAYTGELFF | NA | TRBV30
CASSELTGGGQPQHF | NA | TRBV2
CASRATRGRPQHF | NA | TRBV6-5
CASSLTWGRDEQFF | once | TRBV5-1
CASSEAIGSGNQPQHF | NA | TRBV2
CASSQVKGNSPLHF | NA | TRBV4-3
CASSDQQDSPLHF | NA | TRBV6-1
CASSEAAVYGYTF | NA | TRBV6-1
CASGKRDGADTQYF | NA | TRBV12-5
CASSIDTGNEKLFF | NA | TRBV19
CASSQRGGRPEAFF | NA | TRBV4-2
CASSTPTGTHALYSNQPQHF | NA | TRBV19
CASKPGLVYEQYF | NA | TRBV28
CASSYASGGAYGYTF | few | TRBV6-6
CASSLGAETYNEQFF | NA | TRBV7-2
CASSQGRGIGMNTEAFF | NA | TRBV4-1
CASSSRLNNEQFF | NA | TRBV11-2
CASSPGGTEAFNSPLHF | NA | TRBV28
CATSRDLSTSGGKETQYF | NA | TRBV15
CAWSPPWASTDTQYF | NA | TRBV30
CASSKEGERSTDTQYF | NA | TRBV21-1
CASSEGGPGGYTF | NA | TRBV6-1
CSAMSPPGGKMETQYF | NA | TRBV29-1
CASSDPPVAQYF | NA | TRBV9
CASGLYNQPQHF | NA | TRBV7-2
CASRIGVSYNEQFF | NA | TRBV6-1
CAWSVPNPRDSFFYGYTF | NA | TRBV30
CASSLFGDDITDTQYF | NA | TRBV9